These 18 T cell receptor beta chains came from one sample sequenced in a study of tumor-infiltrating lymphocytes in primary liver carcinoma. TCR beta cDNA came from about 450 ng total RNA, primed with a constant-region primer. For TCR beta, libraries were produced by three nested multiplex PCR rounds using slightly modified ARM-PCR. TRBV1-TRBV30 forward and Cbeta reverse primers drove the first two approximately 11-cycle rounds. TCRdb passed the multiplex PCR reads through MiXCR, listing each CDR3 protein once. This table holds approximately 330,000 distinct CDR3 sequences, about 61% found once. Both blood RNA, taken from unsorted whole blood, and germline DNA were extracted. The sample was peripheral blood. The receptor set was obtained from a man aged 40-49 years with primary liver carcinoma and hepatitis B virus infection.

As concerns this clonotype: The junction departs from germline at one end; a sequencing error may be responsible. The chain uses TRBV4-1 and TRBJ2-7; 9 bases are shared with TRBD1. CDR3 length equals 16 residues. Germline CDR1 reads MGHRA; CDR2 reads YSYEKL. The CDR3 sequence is CASSPRDRASLYERYF. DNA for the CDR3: TGCGCCAGCAGCCCACGGGACAGGGCTAGTTTGTACGAGCGGTACTTC.

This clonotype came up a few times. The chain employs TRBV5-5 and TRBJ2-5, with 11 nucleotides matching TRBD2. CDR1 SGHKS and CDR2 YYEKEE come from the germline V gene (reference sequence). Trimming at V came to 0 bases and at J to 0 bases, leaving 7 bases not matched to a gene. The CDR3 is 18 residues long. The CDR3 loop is CASSLVSSGRWDQETQYF. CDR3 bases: TGTGCCAGCAGCTTGGTGTCTAGCGGGAGGTGGGACCAAGAGACCCAGTACTTC.

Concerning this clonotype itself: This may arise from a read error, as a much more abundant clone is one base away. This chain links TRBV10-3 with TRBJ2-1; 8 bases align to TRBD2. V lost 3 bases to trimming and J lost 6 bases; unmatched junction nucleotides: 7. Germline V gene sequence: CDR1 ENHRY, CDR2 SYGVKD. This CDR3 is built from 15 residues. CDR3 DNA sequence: TGTGCCATCAGTGAACCTAGCGGGTTACTCAATGAGCAGTTCTTC. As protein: CAISEPSGLLNEQFF.

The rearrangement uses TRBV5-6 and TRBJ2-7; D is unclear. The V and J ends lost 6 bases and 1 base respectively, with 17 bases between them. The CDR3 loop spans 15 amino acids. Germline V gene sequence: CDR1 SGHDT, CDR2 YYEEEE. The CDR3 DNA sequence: TGTGCCAGCAACTCCATAAATTCACAGTCCTACGAGCAGTACTTC. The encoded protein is CASNSINSQSYEQYF.

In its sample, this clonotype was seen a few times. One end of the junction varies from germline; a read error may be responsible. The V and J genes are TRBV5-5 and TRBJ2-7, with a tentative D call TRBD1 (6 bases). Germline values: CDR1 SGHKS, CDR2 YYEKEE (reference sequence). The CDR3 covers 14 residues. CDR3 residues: CASSLGAGAYEQYF. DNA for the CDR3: TGTGCCAGCAGTTTGGGGGCAGGCGCCTACGAGCAGTACTTC.

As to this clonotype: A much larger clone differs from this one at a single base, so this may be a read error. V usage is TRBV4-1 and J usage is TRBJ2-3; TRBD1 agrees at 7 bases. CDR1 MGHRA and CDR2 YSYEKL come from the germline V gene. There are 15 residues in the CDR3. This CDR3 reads CASSQTTGSTDMQYF. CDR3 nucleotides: TGCGCCAGCAGCCAGACGACAGGGAGCACAGATATGCAGTATTTT.

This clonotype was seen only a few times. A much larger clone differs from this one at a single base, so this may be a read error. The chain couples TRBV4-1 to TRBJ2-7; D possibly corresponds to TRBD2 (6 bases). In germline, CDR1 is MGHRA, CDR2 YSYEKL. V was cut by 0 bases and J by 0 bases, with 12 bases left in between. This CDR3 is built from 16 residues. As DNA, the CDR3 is TGCGCCAGCAGCCAAGAACAGCGGGCGAACTCCTACGAGCAGTACTTC. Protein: CASSQEQRANSYEQYF.

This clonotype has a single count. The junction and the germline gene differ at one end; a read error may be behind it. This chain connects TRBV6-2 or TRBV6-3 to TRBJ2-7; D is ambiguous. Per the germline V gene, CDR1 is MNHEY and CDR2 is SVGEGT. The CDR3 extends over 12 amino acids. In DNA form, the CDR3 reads TGTGCCAGCAGTTACTCCGCCCACGAGGAGTACTTC. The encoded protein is CASSYSAHEEYF.

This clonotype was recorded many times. The CDR3 DNA reads TGCGCCAGCAGCCAAGGGAATGGGAAATCTGGAAACACCATATATTTT. This codes for CASSQGNGKSGNTIYF. The chain carries TRBV4-1 and TRBJ1-3, with unresolved D. The CDR3 totals 16 residues. Looked up from germline, CDR1 is MGHRA and CDR2 is YSYEKL. V lost 1 base to trimming and J lost 1 base, with 11 bases between them.

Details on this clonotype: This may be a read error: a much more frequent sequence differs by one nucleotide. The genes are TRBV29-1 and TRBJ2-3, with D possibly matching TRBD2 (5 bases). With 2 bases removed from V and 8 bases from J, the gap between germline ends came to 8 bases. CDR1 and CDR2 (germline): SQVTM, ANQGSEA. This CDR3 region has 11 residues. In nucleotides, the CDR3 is TGCAGCGTTGAACCAAGCGGTACGCAGTATTTT. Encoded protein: CSVEPSGTQYF.

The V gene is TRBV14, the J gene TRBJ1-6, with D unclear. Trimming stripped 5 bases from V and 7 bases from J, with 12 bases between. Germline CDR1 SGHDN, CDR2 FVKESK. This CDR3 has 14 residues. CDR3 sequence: CASSFECGNSPLHF. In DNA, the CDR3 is TGTGCCAGCAGCTTCGAGTGTGGAAATTCACCCCTCCACTTT.

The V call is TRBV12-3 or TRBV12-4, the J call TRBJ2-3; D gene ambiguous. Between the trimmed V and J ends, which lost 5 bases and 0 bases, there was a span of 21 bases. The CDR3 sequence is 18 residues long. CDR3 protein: CASSPPAITNVSTDTQYF. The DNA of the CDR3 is TGTGCCAGCAGTCCGCCCGCGATTACTAATGTAAGCACAGATACGCAGTATTTT.

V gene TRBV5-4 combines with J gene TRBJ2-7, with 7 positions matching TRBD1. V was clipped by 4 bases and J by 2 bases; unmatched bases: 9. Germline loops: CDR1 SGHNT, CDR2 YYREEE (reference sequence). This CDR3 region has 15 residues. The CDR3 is CASSQAPGQPYEQYF. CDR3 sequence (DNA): TGTGCCAGCAGCCAAGCCCCGGGACAGCCCTACGAGCAGTACTTC.

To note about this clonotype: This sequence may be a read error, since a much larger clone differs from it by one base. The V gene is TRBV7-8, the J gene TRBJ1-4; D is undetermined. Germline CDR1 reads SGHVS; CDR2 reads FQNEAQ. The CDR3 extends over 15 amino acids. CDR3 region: CANSQQPGRNEKLFF. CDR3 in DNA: TGTGCCAACAGCCAGCAGCCAGGAAGAAATGAAAAACTGTTTTTT.

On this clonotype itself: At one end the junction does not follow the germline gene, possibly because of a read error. CDR3 nucleotides: TGTGCCAGCAGTTCCGGGGGAGGGAATCAGCCCAAGCATTTT. Translated, it gives CASSSGGGNQPKHF. The V and J genes are TRBV11-2 and TRBJ1-5; tentative D call: TRBD1 (5 bases). The V gene's germline CDR1 is SGHAT and CDR2 FQNNGV. The length of the CDR3 is 14 residues.

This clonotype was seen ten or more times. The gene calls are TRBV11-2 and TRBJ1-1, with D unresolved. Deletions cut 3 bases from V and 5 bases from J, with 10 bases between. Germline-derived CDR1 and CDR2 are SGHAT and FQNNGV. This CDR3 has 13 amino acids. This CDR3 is CASSLIGKTEAFF. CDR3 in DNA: TGTGCCAGCAGCTTGATCGGGAAGACTGAAGCTTTCTTT.

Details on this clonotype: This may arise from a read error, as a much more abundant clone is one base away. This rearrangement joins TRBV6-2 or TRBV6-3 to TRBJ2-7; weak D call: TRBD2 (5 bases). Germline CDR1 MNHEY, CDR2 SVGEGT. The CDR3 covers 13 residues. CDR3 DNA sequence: TGTGCCAGCAGCAGAACACGAGACTACGAGAAGTACTTC. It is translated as CASSRTRDYEKYF.

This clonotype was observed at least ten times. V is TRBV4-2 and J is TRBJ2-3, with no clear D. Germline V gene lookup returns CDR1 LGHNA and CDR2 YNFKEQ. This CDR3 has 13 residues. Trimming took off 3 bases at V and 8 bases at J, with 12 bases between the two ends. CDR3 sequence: CASSQQPEGTQYF. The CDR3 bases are TGTGCCAGCAGCCAGCAGCCCGAAGGTACGCAGTATTTT.